What follows is one TCR beta chain and its context. Its antigen is not known. Here immunoSEQ multiplex PCR was the method, and the copy in TCRdb shows in-frame clones only, minus some. The data contain 120,000 or so clones, approximately 80% of them singletons. This sample was taken from a study of T cell responses to AZD1222 COVID-19 vaccine. Study-wide results and limits: Distributed over spike, vaccine-associated CD4 TCRs predominated at 160-218 and 743-854. Clonal diversity was possibly underestimated; the donors were predominantly white British and more often female.

This sequence originates from an adult who received the AZD1222 COVID-19 vaccine. The starting material was peripheral blood, obtained 28 days after the second AZD1222 dose.

The CDR3 region has the DNA TGTGCCAGCAGCAGGGACGGTGATAATGAAAAACTGTTTTTT. It translates to CASSRDGDNEKLFF. The V gene is TRBV11-2, the J gene TRBJ1-4, with D possibly matching TRBD1 (5 bases). Germline values: CDR1 SGHAT, CDR2 FQNNGV. The length of the CDR3 is 14 residues. The V end lost 5 bases, the J end lost 4 bases, and 11 bases lay between the germline ends.